This TCR beta chain was documented in a study of control samples from healthy donors and cancer patients. Sequencing was performed with immunoSEQ multiplex PCR; in TCRdb, only in-frame clones are kept and a portion is missing. In the table there are roughly 130,000 clones, more than 70% of which are singletons. The CDR3 runs to 14 residues. V was pared by 7 bases and J by 1 base, with 4 bases of the junction left unmatched. Germline CDR1 and CDR2: WSHSY and SAAADI. The gene calls are TRBV10-2 and TRBJ1-1; TRBD1 agrees at 9 bases. This receptor was identified in a man aged 50 or older in good health. Specimen: blood. CDR3 sequence: CASNQQGANTEAFF. The DNA of the CDR3 is TGCGCCAGCAACCAACAGGGGGCGAACACTGAAGCTTTCTTT.